The 19 T cell receptor beta chains given below trace back to one sample, sequenced in a study of T cells in Graves' hyperthyroidism and ophthalmopathy. Template material for amplifying TCR beta CDR3 regions consisted of RNA transcripts. First-round RT-PCR with HTBI primers amplified the TCR CDR3 region. TCRdb passed the multiplex PCR reads through MiXCR, listing each CDR3 protein once. In the table there are some 460,000 distinct CDR3 sequences, around a sixth of which are singletons. The source material was blood. Receptors originate from a woman between 18 and 29 years old with Graves' hyperthyroidism.

On this clonotype itself: An end of the junction does not agree with germline; a read error may underlie this. The rearrangement joins TRBV25-1 to TRBJ1-4; D perhaps matches TRBD1 (5 bases). The germline gives CDR1 MGHDK, CDR2 SYGVNS. This CDR3 has 18 residues. CDR3 sequence (DNA): TGTGCCAGCAGTGAATATGAGGAAATCGGGGGAACTCATGAAAAACTGTTTTTT. Its translation is CASSEYEEIGGTHEKLFF.

This clonotype appeared many times. The V and J genes are TRBV28 and TRBJ1-2; the match to TRBD1 covers 9 bases. This CDR3 is built from 14 residues. Per germline, CDR1 MDHEN and CDR2 SYDVKM. Trimming at V came to 7 bases and at J to 3 bases, leaving 6 bases not matched to a gene. The CDR3 spells CASTEQGADYGYTF. CDR3 bases: TGTGCCAGCACCGAACAGGGGGCTGACTATGGCTACACCTTC.

In this sample, this clonotype turned up many times. CDR3 amino acids: CASRPGATQAFF. The DNA of the CDR3 is TGTGCCAGCAGACCCGGGGCAACGCAGGCTTTCTTT. V is TRBV12-3 or TRBV12-4 and J is TRBJ1-1, with D possibly TRBD1 on 5 matching bases. Between the trimmed V and J ends, which lost 6 bases and 11 bases, there was a span of 16 bases. This CDR3 has 12 amino acids.

This clonotype was seen only a few times. A read error may be the cause here, since a much bigger clone is one base away. The rearrangement joins TRBV12-3 or TRBV12-4 to TRBJ1-6; perhaps TRBD1 as D (6 bases). This CDR3 is built from 16 residues. The V gene lost 6 bases and the J gene lost 6 bases, with 18 bases spanning the gap. CDR3 sequence reads: CASRETRGGSNSPLHF. DNA of the CDR3: TGTGCCAGCAGAGAGACCAGGGGCGGGAGTAATTCACCCCTCCACTTT.

The chain is built from TRBV20-1 and TRBJ2-2; weak D call: TRBD2 (7 bases). The V end was cut by 2 bases, the J end by 3 bases, with 10 bases between. The germline V gene has CDR1 DFQATT and CDR2 SNEGSKA (reference sequence). The CDR3 runs 14 residues. This CDR3 reads CSARKGGDTGELFF. The CDR3 region has the DNA TGCAGTGCTAGAAAGGGGGGGGACACCGGGGAGCTGTTTTTT.

This clonotype was observed a handful of times. The genes are TRBV13 and TRBJ2-3; 7 nucleotides align to TRBD1. The trim removed 5 bases at V and 1 base at J, leaving 3 bases unmatched. CDR3 size: 14 residues. CDR1 is PRHDT and CDR2 is FYEKMQ in the germline V gene (reference sequence). The CDR3 here is CASSHDRGTDTQYF. Written as DNA, the CDR3 is TGTGCCAGCAGCCACGACAGGGGCACAGATACGCAGTATTTT.

This clonotype was counted a few times. The chain is built from TRBV7-8 and TRBJ1-5; the D gene is possibly TRBD1 (6 bases). Germline V gives CDR1 SGHVS, CDR2 FQNEAQ. V lost 5 bases and J 6 bases, leaving 20 bases between the germline ends. This CDR3 spans 16 amino acids. CDR3 residues: CASSRQASSLGQPQHF. CDR3 in DNA: TGTGCCAGCAGCCGACAGGCGTCCTCCTTGGGTCAGCCCCAGCATTTT.

This clonotype was seen repeatedly, ten times or more. The CDR3 here is CASSSPRGGSYEQYF. CDR3 nucleotide sequence: TGTGCCAGCAGTTCACCTAGGGGCGGCTCCTACGAGCAGTACTTC. The V and J genes are TRBV28 and TRBJ2-7, with D maybe TRBD1 (5 bases). Germline CDR1 reads MDHEN; CDR2 reads SYDVKM. V was shortened by 4 bases and J by 0 bases, with 13 bases between the two germline ends. The CDR3 runs to 15 residues.

This clonotype was seen more than once but under ten times. CDR3 nucleotide sequence: TGCAGTGCTGACCAACCTTTGAGGGACACTGAAGCTTTCTTT. This encodes CSADQPLRDTEAFF. The chain combines TRBV20-1 with TRBJ1-1, with D unresolved. Trimming took off 5 bases at V and 3 bases at J, with 16 bases between the two ends. The germline V gene has CDR1 DFQATT and CDR2 SNEGSKA (reference sequence). This CDR3 contains 14 residues.

The genes are TRBV24-1 and TRBJ2-7; 8 bases map to TRBD1. Germline lookup yields CDR1 KGHDR and CDR2 SFDVKD. With 3 bases clipped from V and 2 bases from J, the junction kept 5 bases outside the gene matches. The CDR3 covers 15 residues. CDR3 nucleotides: TGTGCCACCAGTGATCCGGGACAGGCACCCTACGAGCAGTACTTC. It translates to CATSDPGQAPYEQYF.

The chain couples TRBV6-2 or TRBV6-3 to TRBJ2-7, with TRBD1 as a possible D gene (6 bases). Germline values: CDR1 MNHEY, CDR2 SVGEGT. This CDR3 has 14 residues. The CDR3 DNA follows: TGTGCGACACAGGGCCCGGGGACCGCCTACGAGCAGTACTTC. Protein product: CATQGPGTAYEQYF.

In its sample, this clonotype was seen many times. J is TRBJ2-3 and V is TRBV4-3; D possibly corresponds to TRBD2 (5 bases). The ends were cut back, 1 base at V and 2 bases at J, with 10 bases in the middle. The CDR3 is made up of 15 amino acids. Germline lookup yields CDR1 LGHNA and CDR2 YSLEER. This CDR3 reads CASSQGELVTDTQYF. DNA for the CDR3: TGCGCCAGCAGCCAAGGGGAACTAGTCACAGATACGCAGTATTTT.

This clonotype has ten or more counts. The V and J genes are TRBV28 and TRBJ1-1, with a weak D call TRBD1 (5 bases). The CDR3 consists of 14 residues. CDR1 and CDR2 from the germline V gene are MDHEN and SYDVKM. V was clipped by 6 bases and J by 2 bases, with 13 bases between them. The CDR3 sequence is CASRRGEVNTEAFF. As DNA, the CDR3 is TGTGCCAGCAGAAGGGGCGAGGTTAACACTGAAGCTTTCTTT.

CDR3 residues: CASSLRRGSDYGYTF. CDR3 coding DNA: TGTGCCAGCAGTTTACGTCGGGGATCGGATTATGGCTACACCTTC. The rearrangement links TRBV12-3 or TRBV12-4 to TRBJ1-2; no clear D. The CDR3 contains 15 residues. Trimming pared 2 bases from V and 5 bases from J, leaving 15 bases between.

This clonotype was found a few times. V is TRBV6-2 or TRBV6-3 and J is TRBJ1-1; TRBD1 aligns across 8 bases. Trimming removed 3 bases from V and 1 base from J; junction bases left unmatched: 10. Germline CDR1 reads MNHEY; CDR2 reads SVGEGT. The CDR3 is 17 amino acids. The CDR3 is CASSYSPRQGWNTEAFF. The DNA of the CDR3 is TGTGCCAGCAGTTATTCCCCTCGACAGGGGTGGAACACTGAAGCTTTCTTT.

This clonotype was observed at least ten times. This rearrangement joins TRBV18 to TRBJ1-1; 7 bases line up with TRBD1. CDR1 and CDR2 from the germline V gene are KGHSH and LQKENI. With V trimmed by 3 bases and J by 0 bases, 4 bases remained unmatched. The CDR3 is made up of 15 amino acids. The CDR3 spells CASSPSDRLNTEAFF. Here the CDR3 DNA reads TGTGCCAGCTCACCTTCGGACAGGTTGAACACTGAAGCTTTCTTT.

The chain employs TRBV20-1 and TRBJ2-1, with no clear D. Germline values: CDR1 DFQATT, CDR2 SNEGSKA (reference sequence). The CDR3 has 14 amino acids. V lost 5 bases to trimming and J lost 9 bases, with 20 bases between them. Here the CDR3 reads CSAHPVRSTSEQFF. CDR3 nucleotides: TGCAGTGCTCACCCGGTCAGGTCGACGAGTGAGCAGTTCTTC.

The gene calls are TRBV3-1 and TRBJ2-7; D not resolved. This CDR3 region has 14 residues. Germline lookup yields CDR1 LGHDT and CDR2 YNNKEL (reference sequence). V lost 5 bases and J 0 bases, leaving 11 bases between the germline ends. CDR3 DNA: TGTGCCAGCAGCTATATGAAGAGCTCCTACGAGCAGTACTTC. This sequence encodes CASSYMKSSYEQYF.

This clonotype has more than one count but fewer than ten. V is TRBV19 and J is TRBJ1-2; TRBD1 is a possible D gene (6 bases). This CDR3 is 12 amino acids long. The germline gives CDR1 LNHDA, CDR2 SQIVND (reference sequence). V lost 7 bases to trimming and J lost 2 bases, with 8 bases between them. This chain's CDR3 is CASIDRNYGYTF. The CDR3 DNA is TGTGCCAGTATTGACAGGAACTATGGCTACACCTTC.